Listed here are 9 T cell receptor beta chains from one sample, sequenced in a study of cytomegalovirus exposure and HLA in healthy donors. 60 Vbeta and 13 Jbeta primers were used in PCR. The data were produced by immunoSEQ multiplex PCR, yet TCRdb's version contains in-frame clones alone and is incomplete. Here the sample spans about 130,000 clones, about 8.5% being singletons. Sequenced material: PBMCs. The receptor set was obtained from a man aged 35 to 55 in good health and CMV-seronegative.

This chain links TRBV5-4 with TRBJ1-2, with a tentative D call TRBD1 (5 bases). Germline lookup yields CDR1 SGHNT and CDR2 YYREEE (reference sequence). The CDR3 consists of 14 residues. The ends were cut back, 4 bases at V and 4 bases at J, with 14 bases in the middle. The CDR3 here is CASSGGLVSYGYTF. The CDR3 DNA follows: TGTGCCAGCAGCGGGGGACTGGTTTCCTATGGCTACACCTTC.

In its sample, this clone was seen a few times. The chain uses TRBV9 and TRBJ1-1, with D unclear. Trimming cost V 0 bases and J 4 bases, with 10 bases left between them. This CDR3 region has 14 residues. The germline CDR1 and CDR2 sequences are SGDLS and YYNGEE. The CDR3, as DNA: TGTGCCAGCAGCGTAGCTCTAGAGGGCACTGAAGCTTTCTTT. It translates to CASSVALEGTEAFF.

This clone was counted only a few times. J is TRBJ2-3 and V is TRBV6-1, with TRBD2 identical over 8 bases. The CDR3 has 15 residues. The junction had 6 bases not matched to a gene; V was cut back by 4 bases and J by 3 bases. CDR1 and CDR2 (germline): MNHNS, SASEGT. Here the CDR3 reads CASSGTGLVTDTQYF. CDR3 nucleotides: TGTGCCAGCAGTGGGACGGGACTAGTGACAGATACGCAGTATTTT.

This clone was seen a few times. The CDR3 DNA is TGTGCCAGCAGTCTCAAACAGGGTTTCTACGAGCAGTACTTC. It is translated as CASSLKQGFYEQYF. The J gene is TRBJ2-7, the V gene TRBV27, with D tentatively TRBD1 (6 bases). Trimming cost V 5 bases and J 3 bases, with 14 bases left between them. Germline loops: CDR1 MNHEY, CDR2 SMNVEV (reference sequence). The CDR3 sequence is 14 residues long.

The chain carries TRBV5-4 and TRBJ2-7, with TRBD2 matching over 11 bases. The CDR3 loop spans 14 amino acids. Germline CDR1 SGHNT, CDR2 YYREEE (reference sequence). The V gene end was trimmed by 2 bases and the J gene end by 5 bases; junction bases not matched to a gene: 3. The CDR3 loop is CASSFSGGANEQYF. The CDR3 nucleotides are TGTGCCAGCAGCTTTAGCGGGGGGGCCAACGAGCAGTACTTC.

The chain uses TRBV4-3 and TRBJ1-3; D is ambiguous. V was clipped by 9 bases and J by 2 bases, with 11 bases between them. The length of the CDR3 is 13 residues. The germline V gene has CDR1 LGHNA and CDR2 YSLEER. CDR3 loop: CASSTETGNTIYF. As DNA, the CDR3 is TGCGCCAGTAGTACAGAGACTGGAAACACCATATATTTT.

CDR3 residues: CASSLARGGRHEQYF. The CDR3, as DNA: TGTGCCAGCAGCTTGGCCCGGGGGGGACGACACGAGCAGTACTTC. The V call is TRBV5-6, the J call TRBJ2-7; 8 bases line up with TRBD2. CDR1 is SGHDT, CDR2 YYEEEE, per germline. The CDR3 spans 15 residues. Trimming cost V 0 bases and J 5 bases; bases outside gene matches: 7.

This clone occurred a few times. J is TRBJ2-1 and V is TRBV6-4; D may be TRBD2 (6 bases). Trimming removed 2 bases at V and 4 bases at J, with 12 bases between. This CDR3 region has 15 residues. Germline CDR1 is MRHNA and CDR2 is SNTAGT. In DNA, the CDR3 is TGTGCCAGCAGTGACGGCGGGGTAAATTACAATGAGCAGTTCTTC. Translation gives CASSDGGVNYNEQFF.

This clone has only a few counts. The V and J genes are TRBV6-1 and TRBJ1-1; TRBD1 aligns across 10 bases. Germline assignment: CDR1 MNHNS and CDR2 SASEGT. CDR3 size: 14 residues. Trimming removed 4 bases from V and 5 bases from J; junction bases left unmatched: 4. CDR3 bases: TGTGCCAGCAGTGGGGACAGGGGTGGAACTGAAGCTTTCTTT. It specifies CASSGDRGGTEAFF.